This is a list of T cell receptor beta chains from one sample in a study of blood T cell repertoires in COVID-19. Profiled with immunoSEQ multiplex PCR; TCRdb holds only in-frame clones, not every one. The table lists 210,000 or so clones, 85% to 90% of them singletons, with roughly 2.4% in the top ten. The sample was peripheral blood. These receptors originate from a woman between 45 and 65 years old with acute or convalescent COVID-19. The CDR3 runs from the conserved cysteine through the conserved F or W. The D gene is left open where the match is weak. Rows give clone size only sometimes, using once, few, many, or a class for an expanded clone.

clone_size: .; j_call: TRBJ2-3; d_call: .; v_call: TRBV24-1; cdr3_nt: TGTGCCACCAGTGATCGCAGGGGTGGGGCAGATACGCAGTATTTT; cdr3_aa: CATSDRRGGADTQYF
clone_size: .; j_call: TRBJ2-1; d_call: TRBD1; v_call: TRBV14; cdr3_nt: TGTGCCAGCAGCCGTCGGACAGGGTGGAATGAGCAGTTCTTC; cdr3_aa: CASSRRTGWNEQFF
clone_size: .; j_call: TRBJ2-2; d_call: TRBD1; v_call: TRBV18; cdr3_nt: TGTGCCAGCTCACCCCCCGGGACAGGGGTTATCGGGGAGCTGTTTTTT; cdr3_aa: CASSPPGTGVIGELFF
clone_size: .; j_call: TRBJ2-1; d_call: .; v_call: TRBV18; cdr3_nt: TGTGCCAGCTCACCCGGGTTGGACAATGAGCAGTTCTTC; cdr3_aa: CASSPGLDNEQFF
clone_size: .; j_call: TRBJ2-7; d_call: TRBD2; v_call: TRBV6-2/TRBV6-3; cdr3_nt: TGTGCCAGCACCCCACCGGGACTAGCGTCCTACGAGCAGTACTTC; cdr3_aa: CASTPPGLASYEQYF
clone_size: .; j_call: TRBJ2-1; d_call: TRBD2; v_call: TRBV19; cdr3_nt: TGTGCCAGTAGTATCTCTGCATTAGCGGGAGCCCCCTGGGGTGAGCAGTTCTTC; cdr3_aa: CASSISALAGAPWGEQFF
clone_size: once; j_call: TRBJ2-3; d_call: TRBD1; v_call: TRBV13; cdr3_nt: TGTGCCAGCAGCGACAGGGTTACGCAGTATTTT; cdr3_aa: CASSDRVTQYF
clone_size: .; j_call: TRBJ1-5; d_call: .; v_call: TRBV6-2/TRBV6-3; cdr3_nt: TGTGCCAGCAGTTACTCGACCAGGGTGGGTCAGCCCCAGCATTTT; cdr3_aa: CASSYSTRVGQPQHF
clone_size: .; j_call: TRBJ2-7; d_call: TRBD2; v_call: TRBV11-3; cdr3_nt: TGTGCCAGCAGGACCGGGACTAGCGGGGCTGTCGAGCAGTACTTC; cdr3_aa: CASRTGTSGAVEQYF
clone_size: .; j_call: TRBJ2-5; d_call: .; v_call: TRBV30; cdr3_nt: TGTGCCTGGAGTGTAGGGAGGCAAGAGACCCAGTACTTC; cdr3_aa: CAWSVGRQETQYF
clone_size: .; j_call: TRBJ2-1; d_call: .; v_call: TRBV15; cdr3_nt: TGTGCCACCAGCGCCGACCCAGGGTTTCGTGTGGGGCAGTTCTTC; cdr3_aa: CATSADPGFRVGQFF
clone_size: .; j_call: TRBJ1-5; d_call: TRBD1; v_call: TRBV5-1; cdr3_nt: TGCGCCAGCAGCTTGGAGGGGACAGGGCGAGAGCCCCAGCATTTT; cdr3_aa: CASSLEGTGREPQHF
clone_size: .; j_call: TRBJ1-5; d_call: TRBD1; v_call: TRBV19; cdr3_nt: TGTGCCAGTAATCCGGGACAGGGCAATCAGCCCCAGCATTTT; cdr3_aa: CASNPGQGNQPQHF
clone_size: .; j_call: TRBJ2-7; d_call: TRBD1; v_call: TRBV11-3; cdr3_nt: TGTGCCAGCAGCCCCGGACAGGGATACGAGCAGTACTTC; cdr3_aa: CASSPGQGYEQYF
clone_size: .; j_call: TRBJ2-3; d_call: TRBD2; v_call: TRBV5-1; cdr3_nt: TGCGCCAGCAGCTTGGGACTAGCGGGAGTAGCAGATACGCAGTATTTT; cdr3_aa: CASSLGLAGVADTQYF
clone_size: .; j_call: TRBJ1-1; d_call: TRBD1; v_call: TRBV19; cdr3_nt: TGTGCCAGTAGAACAGGGGTTCGTACTGAAGCTTTCTTT; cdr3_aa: CASRTGVRTEAFF